This T cell receptor beta chain originates from a study of blood T cell repertoires in COVID-19. Background on the study: From T cells, B-cell-depleted T cells, or PBMCs came the material, which was cDNA or gDNA.

Per the original methods: Reference gene primer amplification yielded estimated nucleated cell counts. Libraries were prepared by immunoSEQ multiplex PCR; TCRdb keeps only in-frame clonotypes and omits some of them. The V and J calls and clone size were taken over from that table, and D and trimming were inferred from the DNA. The repertoire holds around 170,000 clones, with about nine tenths as singletons. This clone turned up a few times. The germline gives CDR1 SGHTA, CDR2 FQGNSA. The length of the CDR3 is 15 residues. V was clipped by 2 bases and J by 4 bases, with 14 bases between them. The chain uses TRBV7-2 and TRBJ1-2; the D is unclear. The sample taken for sequencing was peripheral blood. The origin of this receptor is a man aged 55-75 years with acute or convalescent COVID-19. The CDR3 bases are TGTGCCAGCAGCTTAAGACGGGAGGCCCGCTATGGCTACACCTTC. This translates into CASSLRREARYGYTF.